This TCR beta chain was sequenced for a study of cytomegalovirus exposure and HLA in healthy donors. On the study more broadly: The Caucasian-associated ancestry cluster held around 81% of 300 to 450 genotyped donors.

Study-level points and caveats: The dataset shows that most TCR sequences were rare, while some public TCRs occurred in many donors. Sequencing had likely introduced a cluster of highly shared sequence variants as an artifact.

The PCR contained 60 Vbeta and 13 Jbeta primers. Some clones are missing from TCRdb's copy, which holds only in-frame ones; the method was immunoSEQ multiplex PCR. Among about 130,000 clones listed, 70% to 80% were seen once. Of note for this clone: Its antigen is not identified.

Germline V gene lookup returns CDR1 MNHNY and CDR2 SVGAGI (reference sequence). The CDR3 covers 16 residues. V trimming: 0 bases; J trimming: 8 bases; junction bases outside the gene matches: 7. Sequences were obtained from PBMCs. The chain combines TRBV6-6 with TRBJ2-1, with TRBD2 identical over 10 bases. This sequence originates from a man in his forties in good health and CMV-seropositive. CDR3 coding DNA: TGTGCCAGCAGTTACTCGGAAGCGGGAGGGCCGGATGAGCAGTTCTTC. This gives the protein CASSYSEAGGPDEQFF.